This TCR beta chain appears in the sequencing data of a study of blood T cell repertoires in COVID-19 (dated by TCRdb to 2018 to 2020). At the level of the whole study: Samples from collaborators originated in the United States, Italy and Spain and spanned both the acute and convalescent phases of COVID-19. Deeply sampled blood TCRbeta repertoires from subjects exposed to, actively infected with, or recovered from COVID-19 were included in the dataset. A freely available public database, intended as a resource for researchers studying the immune response to SARS-CoV-2, is where the repertoires were released. The samples were drawn from two sources: the first 160 participants of the ongoing ImmuneRACE study, and over 1,000 subjects contributed by 6 global collaborators. The material from the prospective study consisted of cDNA or gDNA derived from T cells, B-cell-depleted T cells, or PBMCs. Nearly every sample came with metadata listing a de-identified subject ID, COVID-19 status, age in years and sex. Where available, HLA class I and class II types were taken from metadata supplied by the sample provider and were not determined by assay-based typing.

The research as a whole found: Clinical and demographic metadata were provided uncurated, with the amount varying by source and participant.

The immunoSEQ Assay, a bias-controlled multiplex PCR, was used to amplify TCRbeta CDR3 regions from genomic DNA. In the source study's methods: The number of nucleated cells in each sample was estimated by amplification of reference gene primers within the assay. Sequence reads were collapsed and filtered to measure the absolute abundance of every unique TCRbeta CDR3 rearrangement. For each sample, productive Simpson clonality was calculated by taking the square root of Simpson's diversity index across productive rearrangements. The clones in this table, taken by TCRdb from immuneACCESS, are in-frame only. Not every clone is retained; where verified, under half of the shortfall comes from an unresolved V gene, and the cause of the rest is unknown. D and trimming were read from the DNA, whereas the V and J calls and clone size are those reported in that table. Present in this sample are 110,000 or so clones, more than 80% of which were seen just once. The ten top clones hold about 10% of the sample.

Whole blood was collected in K2EDTA tubes by collaborating institutions according to the institutions' own protocols. For TCRbeta analysis, collaborators shipped samples in one of three forms: frozen whole blood, isolated PBMCs, or DNA extracted from either of those sample types. With respect to this clone: Its target antigen remains unknown. Qualities for individual bases were not recorded, and no much larger clone is one base off.

The germline V gene gives CDR1 as MNHEY and CDR2 as SVGAGI. V is shortened by 0 bases, J by 5 bases, and the region joining them spans 5 bases. Including cysteine and phenylalanine, the CDR3 has 13 amino acids. The entry retains the CDR3 DNA only, 39 bases that are in frame from base 1. Recombination linked TRBV6-5 to TRBJ1-5; the D gene assignment is ambiguous. The sequence derives from a human donor in a cohort sampled during active COVID-19. Material: peripheral blood. The CDR3 region: CASSYSSHQPQHF. The nucleotides read TGTGCCAGCAGTTACTCCTCCCATCAGCCCCAGCATTTT.